This is a list of T cell receptor beta chains from one sample in a study of blood T cell repertoires in COVID-19. Here immunoSEQ multiplex PCR was the method, and the copy in TCRdb shows in-frame clones only, minus some. The profile shows some 160,000 clones, approximately 87% of them singletons. Sequencing was performed on peripheral blood. These receptors all come from a woman aged 70-85 years with acute or convalescent COVID-19. Both conserved end residues are part of each CDR3. A D gene is named only where the DNA matches it firmly. Clone size appears in some rows only: once, few, many, or a class for an expanded clone.

cdr3_aa: CATSRDGGLVAGTQYF
cdr3_nt: TGTGCCACCAGCAGAGATGGGGGACTAGTGGCCGGTACGCAGTATTTT
clone_size: NA
d_call: TRBD2
v_call: TRBV15
j_call: TRBJ2-3

cdr3_aa: CASSQGPVLNTEAFF
cdr3_nt: TGCGCCAGCAGCCAAGGTCCGGTACTGAACACTGAAGCTTTCTTT
clone_size: few
d_call: NA
v_call: TRBV4-1
j_call: TRBJ1-1

cdr3_aa: CASSQEGSGGAFFNEQFF
cdr3_nt: TGTGCCAGCAGCCAAGAAGGTAGCGGGGGGGCCTTTTTCAATGAGCAGTTCTTC
clone_size: once
d_call: TRBD2
v_call: TRBV4-2
j_call: TRBJ2-1

cdr3_aa: CASSVASNTEAFF
cdr3_nt: TGTGCCAGCAGCGTAGCCTCGAACACTGAAGCTTTCTTT
clone_size: NA
d_call: NA
v_call: TRBV9
j_call: TRBJ1-1

cdr3_aa: CASSRGQDTEAFF
cdr3_nt: TGTGCCAGCTCACGAGGACAGGACACTGAAGCTTTCTTT
clone_size: few
d_call: TRBD1
v_call: TRBV18
j_call: TRBJ1-1

cdr3_aa: CASSHRTGGWAEAFF
cdr3_nt: TGTGCCAGCAGCCATCGGACAGGGGGCTGGGCTGAAGCTTTCTTT
clone_size: NA
d_call: TRBD1
v_call: TRBV5-6
j_call: TRBJ1-1

cdr3_aa: CASTPRRGLAGEDTQYF
cdr3_nt: TGTGCCAGCACCCCTAGGCGTGGTCTAGCGGGAGAAGATACGCAGTATTTT
clone_size: NA
d_call: TRBD2
v_call: TRBV6-2/TRBV6-3
j_call: TRBJ2-3

cdr3_aa: CSASDGGAGYSPLHF
cdr3_nt: TGCAGTGCTAGTGACGGGGGGGCCGGTTATTCACCCCTCCACTTT
clone_size: NA
d_call: NA
v_call: TRBV20-1
j_call: TRBJ1-6

cdr3_aa: CASSQDRAGVGYGYTF
cdr3_nt: TGCGCCAGCAGCCAAGATAGGGCAGGGGTTGGCTATGGCTACACCTTC
clone_size: NA
d_call: NA
v_call: TRBV4-3
j_call: TRBJ1-2

cdr3_aa: CASSSGVGEQFF
cdr3_nt: TGTGCCAGCAGCTCAGGGGTAGGTGAGCAGTTCTTC
clone_size: NA
d_call: NA
v_call: TRBV5-5
j_call: TRBJ2-1

cdr3_aa: CASSQDGAYGYTF
cdr3_nt: TGCGCCAGCAGCCAAGATGGGGCCTATGGCTACACCTTC
clone_size: NA
d_call: NA
v_call: TRBV4-3
j_call: TRBJ1-2

cdr3_aa: CASSYREGTNTGELFF
cdr3_nt: TGTGCCAGCAGTTACAGAGAGGGGACAAACACCGGGGAGCTGTTTTTT
clone_size: NA
d_call: NA
v_call: TRBV6-6
j_call: TRBJ2-2

cdr3_aa: CASSLALDWQGKGNTEAFF
cdr3_nt: TGCGCCAGCAGCTTGGCATTGGATTGGCAGGGGAAGGGGAACACTGAAGCTTTCTTT
clone_size: NA
d_call: NA
v_call: TRBV5-1
j_call: TRBJ1-1

cdr3_aa: CASSKTGGTDTQYF
cdr3_nt: TGTGCCAGCAGTAAAACAGGGGGCACAGATACGCAGTATTTT
clone_size: NA
d_call: TRBD1
v_call: TRBV6-5
j_call: TRBJ2-3

cdr3_aa: CASSQAPGQGYGYTF
cdr3_nt: TGTGCCAGCAGCCAGGCACCGGGACAAGGATATGGCTACACCTTC
clone_size: NA
d_call: NA
v_call: TRBV3-1/TRBV3-2
j_call: TRBJ1-2

cdr3_aa: CASSIGSDQPQHF
cdr3_nt: TGTGCCAGTAGTATCGGGTCCGATCAGCCCCAGCATTTT
clone_size: NA
d_call: NA
v_call: TRBV19
j_call: TRBJ1-5